Listed below are T cell receptor beta chains from one sample, sequenced in a study of shared clonotypes between healthy human individuals. Assay: immunoSEQ multiplex PCR; the TCRdb copy retains only in-frame clones and omits some. The profile shows about 2.1 million clones, approximately 94% of them singletons. The material sequenced was naive CD8+ T cells from PBMCs. The receptor set was obtained from a man in his late teens or twenties in good health. Some clones in this sample may be carry-over from other donors' samples. CDR3s include the opening cysteine and the closing phenylalanine or tryptophan. The D gene is left open where the match is weak. The size entry is marked missing in some rows and otherwise reads once, few, many or a size class.

clone size,J gene,V gene,D gene,CDR3 DNA,CDR3 protein
.,TRBJ2-6,TRBV15,.,TGTGCCACCAGCAGCCTGTCCAGAGGGGCTGGGGCCAACGTCCTGACTTTC,CATSSLSRGAGANVLTF
.,TRBJ1-1,TRBV7-2,.,TGTGCCAGCAGCCTCGTGGGTGCGAACACTGAAGCTTTCTTT,CASSLVGANTEAFF
.,TRBJ2-7,TRBV28,.,TGTGCCAGCAGTTTCTCGGCGGGAAGAGCCTACGAGCAGTACTTC,CASSFSAGRAYEQYF
.,TRBJ1-5,TRBV28,TRBD1,TGTGCCAGCAGTTCGCTTCAGGGGGCAGGGGTCAATCAGCCCCAGCATTTT,CASSSLQGAGVNQPQHF
.,TRBJ2-5,TRBV25-1,.,TGTGCCAGCAGCGAGGGTACGGTAGAGACCCAGTACTTC,CASSEGTVETQYF
.,TRBJ1-1,TRBV6-5,.,TGTGCCAGCAGTAGTACTAACACTGAAGCTTTCTTT,CASSSTNTEAFF
.,TRBJ2-1,TRBV10-3,TRBD1,TGTGCCATCACTGACAGGGGGCGGGATGAGCAGTTCTTC,CAITDRGRDEQFF
.,TRBJ2-1,TRBV5-6,.,TGTGCCAGCAGCTTGGTAGTTGCTGAGCAGTTCTTC,CASSLVVAEQFF
.,TRBJ2-1,TRBV28,TRBD2,TGTGCCAGCAGTTTTCGCGGGAGGGACAATGAGCAGTTCTTC,CASSFRGRDNEQFF
.,TRBJ1-5,TRBV21-1,.,TGTGCCAGCAGCTTCCTACTGCCTTCCGGGCGTCAGTGCCATAGCAATCAGCCCCAGCATTTT,CASSFLLPSGRQCHSNQPQHF
.,TRBJ2-2,TRBV9,TRBD1,TGTGCCAGCAGCTACACAGGGGCGAACACCGGGGAGCTGTTTTTT,CASSYTGANTGELFF
.,TRBJ1-1,TRBV28,TRBD1,TGTGCCAGCAGCCCGGGACAGACATGGGCTGAAGCTTTCTTT,CASSPGQTWAEAFF
.,TRBJ1-5,TRBV2,.,TGTGCCAGTTCGAACCCTCGGGCTACCAATCAGCCCCAGCATTTT,CASSNPRATNQPQHF
.,TRBJ2-2,TRBV11-3,.,TGTGCCAGCAGCACCCGGGGGGCAACAACCGCGAACACCGGGGAGCTGTTTTTT,CASSTRGATTANTGELFF
once,TRBJ2-7,TRBV19,.,TGTGCCAGTAGTATATGGGGTTCTCCAGACGAGCAGTACTTC,CASSIWGSPDEQYF
once,TRBJ2-1,TRBV7-2,TRBD2,TGTGCCAGCAGCTTATACGGACCGGGCGGGAGTGGCGATGAGCAGTTCTTC,CASSLYGPGGSGDEQFF
.,TRBJ1-1,TRBV2,.,TGTGCCAGCAGTGAAGAGGGAGAGGCCATGAACACTGAAGCTTTCTTT,CASSEEGEAMNTEAFF
.,TRBJ1-5,TRBV27,.,TGTGCCAGCAGCCCCGGGCCTTTAGGCGGGGGCAATCAGCCCCAGCATTTT,CASSPGPLGGGNQPQHF
.,TRBJ2-1,TRBV18,TRBD2,TGTGCCAGCTCACCATTCGGGGAGGGCCTTCTCTCCTACAATGAGCAGTTCTTC,CASSPFGEGLLSYNEQFF
.,TRBJ2-5,TRBV4-1,.,TGCGCCAGCAGCCAAAAGAGTTTCCAAGAGACCCAGTACTTC,CASSQKSFQETQYF
.,TRBJ2-1,TRBV6-5,TRBD2,TGTGCCAGCAGTTACTCGCTGGGGGGGACTGAGCAGTTCTTC,CASSYSLGGTEQFF
.,TRBJ2-5,TRBV6-5,.,TGTGCCAGCAGTTACGTCGGGTGGAGGGGCCAAGAGACCCAGTACTTC,CASSYVGWRGQETQYF
.,TRBJ2-7,TRBV9,TRBD2,TGTGCCAGCAGCGTGACTAGCGGGGGTTGGGACGAGCAGTACTTC,CASSVTSGGWDEQYF
.,TRBJ2-5,TRBV14,TRBD2,TGTGCCAGCAGCCAAGATTCATGGCGGGAGGCTGAGGATCGGGAGACCCAGTACTTC,CASSQDSWREAEDRETQYF
.,TRBJ2-3,TRBV2,TRBD2,TGTGCAGGAGTCGGGGGACTAGCGGGTAACACAGATACGCAGTATTTT,CAGVGGLAGNTDTQYF
.,TRBJ2-1,TRBV18,.,TGTGCCAGCCGTCTGGGGATAGGGCAATGGGTTGAGCAGTTCTTC,CASRLGIGQWVEQFF
.,TRBJ2-2,TRBV11-2,.,TGTGCCAGCAGCCTCTCGCCCGGGGGTCGTGACACCGGGGAGCTGTTTTTT,CASSLSPGGRDTGELFF
once,TRBJ2-2,TRBV27,.,TGTGCCAGCGGGGACGGGTACTACACCGGGGAGCTGTTTTTT,CASGDGYYTGELFF
once,TRBJ2-5,TRBV11-2,.,TGTGCCAGCAGCTTATACCCCCGGAGGGGGAACCGGGGACAAGAGACCCAGTACTTC,CASSLYPRRGNRGQETQYF
once,TRBJ1-1,TRBV30,TRBD1,TGTGCCTGGACCCTCGACAGGGGGAACACTGAAGCTTTCTTT,CAWTLDRGNTEAFF
once,TRBJ2-3,TRBV7-9,.,TGTGCCAGCAGTCCACCGAGCGGAACTAGCACAGATACGCAGTATTTT,CASSPPSGTSTDTQYF
.,TRBJ2-1,TRBV11-2,.,TGTGCCAGCAGCTTAGTCCCGGCTAGCGAGAGGGGAGAACGCAATGAGCAGTTCTTC,CASSLVPASERGERNEQFF